The present entry profiles one T cell receptor (beta chain) with its context. Its antigen is undetermined. Primers: 60 Vbeta forward and 13 Jbeta reverse. The method was immunoSEQ multiplex PCR; TCRdb's version includes in-frame clones alone and lacks a portion of them. The table shows about 150,000 clones, with more than 65% occurring only once. These data come from a study of cytomegalovirus exposure and HLA in healthy donors. The study, taken as a whole, reports: Earlier analysis found most TCR beta V segments productive about 87% or about 30% of the time. It was reported that the classifier diagnosed cytomegalovirus status with high specificity and sensitivity in both the original and validation cohorts.

The ends lost 4 bases at V and 5 bases at J; junction bases unmatched: 9. The CDR3 totals 15 residues. Germline CDR1 and CDR2: MNHNS and SASEGT. The sequence derives from a man in his forties or fifties in good health and CMV-seropositive. Sequencing input: PBMCs. The gene calls are TRBV6-1 and TRBJ2-5; 8 bases agree with TRBD1. In nucleotides, the CDR3 is TGTGCCAGCAGTGTTTACCAGGGGGCTTGGGAGACCCAGTACTTC. Its translation: CASSVYQGAWETQYF.